Below, 28 T cell receptor beta chains from the same sample are listed, as sequenced in a study of post-analysis software for immune sequencing data. Study observations and caveats: Relative to controls, patients had about 5 TRBV segments at higher frequency, with TRBV5-6, TRBV5-1 and TRBV20-1 among these.

These receptors have no identified antigens. Researchers reported that TCR beta cDNA libraries carried unique molecular identifiers. From the PCR reads, TCRdb called clonotypes with MiXCR, one entry per CDR3 protein. The top ten clones hold 10% to 12% of a sample with 600,000 to 750,000 distinct CDR3 sequences, roughly three fifths of them seen once. The material sequenced was blood. These receptors all come from a girl aged 2-15 years with multiple sclerosis.

This clonotype occurred a few times. The rearrangement links TRBV11-2 to TRBJ2-3; D remains ambiguous. The CDR3 spans 14 residues. The V end was cut by 4 bases, the J end by 4 bases, with 12 bases between. Germline V CDR1 and CDR2: SGHAT, FQNNGV. The CDR3 loop is CASSSPRRPDTQYF. The CDR3 nucleotides read TGTGCCAGCAGCTCCCCCAGACGGCCAGATACGCAGTATTTT.

This rearrangement joins TRBV7-2 to TRBJ2-7; D uncertain. V shed 2 bases and J shed 3 bases, with 8 bases lying between them. The CDR3 is made up of 13 amino acids. Germline V gene lookup returns CDR1 SGHTA and CDR2 FQGNSA. The DNA for the CDR3 is TGTGCCAGCAGCTTAACCCCGGACTACGAGCAGTACTTC. It yields the protein CASSLTPDYEQYF.

J is TRBJ2-5 and V is TRBV10-3; no definite D call. Trimming cost V 5 bases and J 3 bases, with 7 bases left between them. The CDR3 consists of 12 residues. Germline V CDR1 and CDR2: ENHRY, SYGVKD. CDR3 nucleotides: TGTGCCATCAGTACAGAAGAAGAGACCCAGTACTTC. Translated: CAISTEEETQYF.

This clonotype was detected only a few times. The genes are TRBV6-5 and TRBJ2-4; D might be TRBD1 (6 bases). The J call may be mistaken, given a closer DNA end match to TRBJ2-7. This CDR3 comprises 12 residues. CDR1 and CDR2 from the germline V gene are MNHEY and SVGAGI. The CDR3 sequence: CASRGLGGEQYF. Written as DNA, the CDR3 is TGTGCCAGCCGAGGCCTAGGGGGCGAGCAGTACTTC.

This clonotype has a handful of counts. This chain links TRBV28 with TRBJ2-7, with a weak D call TRBD1 (5 bases). Deletions cut 5 bases from V and 0 bases from J, with 11 bases between. The germline V gene encodes CDR1 MDHEN and CDR2 SYDVKM. The CDR3 covers 14 residues. CDR3 protein: CASSPWGSSYEQYF. The DNA for the CDR3 is TGTGCCAGCAGTCCCTGGGGCAGCTCCTACGAGCAGTACTTC. Full variable domain (missing parts from reference TRBV28 and TRBJ2-7): DVKVTQSSRYLVKRTGEKVFLECVQDMDHENMFWYRQDPGLGLRLIYFSYDVKMKEKGDIPEGYSVSREKKERFSLILESASTNQTSMYLCASSPWGSSYEQYFGPGTRLTVT.

This clonotype was seen more than once but under ten times. This rearrangement joins TRBV25-1 to TRBJ2-5, with TRBD2 identical over 10 bases. This CDR3 is built from 16 residues. Germline values: CDR1 MGHDK, CDR2 SYGVNS. The J segment lost 3 bases and the V segment lost 7 bases, leaving 11 bases of the junction unmatched. This CDR3 is CASTDQSLAGEETQYF. CDR3 nucleotides: TGTGCCAGCACTGACCAGAGCCTAGCGGGAGAAGAGACCCAGTACTTC.

This rearrangement joins TRBV7-2 to TRBJ2-3, with 12 bases lining up with TRBD1. The CDR3 extends over 15 amino acids. V lost 5 bases and J lost 4; bases outside the gene matches: 4. CDR1 is SGHTA, CDR2 FQGNSA, per germline. The CDR3 DNA sequence: TGTGCCAGCAGCCCCGGGACAGGGGGCCCAGATACGCAGTATTTT. It encodes CASSPGTGGPDTQYF. The whole variable domain, remainder taken from reference TRBV7-2 and TRBJ2-3, is GAGVSQSPSNKVTEKGKDVELRCDPISGHTALYWYRQSLGQGLEFLIYFQGNSAPDKSGLPSDRFSAERTGGSVSTLTIQRTQQEDSAVYLCASSPGTGGPDTQYFGPGTRLTVL.

The V and J genes are TRBV29-1 and TRBJ1-5, with unresolved D. Trimming cost V 3 bases and J 4 bases, with 13 bases left between them. The CDR3 runs to 14 residues. The germline V gene has CDR1 SQVTM and CDR2 ANQGSEA. The CDR3 sequence: CSVEAGVGNQPQHF. The CDR3 DNA follows: TGCAGCGTTGAGGCCGGCGTAGGGAATCAGCCCCAGCATTTT.

V gene TRBV12-3 or TRBV12-4 combines with J gene TRBJ2-7; D unresolved. Trimming removed 3 bases at V and 6 bases at J, with 6 bases between. This CDR3 is 11 amino acids long. The CDR3 DNA reads TGTGCCAGCAGTTTTTTGGTCGAGCAGTACTTC. Translating it yields CASSFLVEQYF.

The CDR3 DNA reads as TGTGCCAGCAGTAACGGGGGCCCAGCAGATACGCAGTATTTT. As protein: CASSNGGPADTQYF. The chain uses TRBV6-1 and TRBJ2-3; TRBD1 or TRBD2 may be the D gene (6 bases each). The CDR3 consists of 14 residues. The germline V and J ends were trimmed by 5 bases and 4 bases, with 13 bases remaining between them. Germline values: CDR1 MNHNS, CDR2 SASEGT.

This chain's CDR3 is CASSRGAGGYTF. CDR3 nucleotides: TGTGCCAGCAGCAGGGGGGCCGGAGGCTACACCTTC. The genes are TRBV12-3 or TRBV12-4 and TRBJ1-2; TRBD1 agrees at 7 bases. J lost 8 bases, V lost 6 bases, and 6 bases had no gene match. The CDR3 has 12 amino acids.

This clonotype was observed a handful of times. The rearrangement joins TRBV7-9 to TRBJ2-1; 7 bases agree with TRBD2. The CDR3 covers 13 residues. V lost 5 bases, J lost 9 bases, and 7 bases stayed unmatched. Looked up from germline, CDR1 is SEHNR and CDR2 is FQNEAQ (reference sequence). This chain's CDR3 is CASSPPGRAEQFF. CDR3 nucleotides: TGTGCCAGCAGCCCCCCAGGGAGGGCTGAGCAGTTCTTC.

The chain recombines TRBV6-1 with TRBJ2-1; weak D call: TRBD1 (6 bases). The V end was cut by 2 bases, the J end by 7 bases, with 18 bases between. CDR1 and CDR2 from the germline V gene are MNHNS and SASEGT. The CDR3 has 16 amino acids. The CDR3 bases are TGTGCCAGCAGTGAAAACAGGGTCCCAACGGCAAATGAGCAGTTCTTC. This gives the protein CASSENRVPTANEQFF.

This chain uses TRBV9 with TRBJ2-3, with D tentatively TRBD2 (6 bases). This CDR3 spans 16 amino acids. V dropped 3 bases and J dropped 4 bases, with 18 bases sitting between them. CDR1 and CDR2 from the germline V gene are SGDLS and YYNGEE. CDR3 in amino acids: CASSAHRDSPSDTQYF. The CDR3 region has the DNA TGTGCCAGCAGCGCCCACCGGGACTCCCCGTCAGATACGCAGTATTTT.

This clonotype was recorded a few times. V usage is TRBV12-3 or TRBV12-4 and J usage is TRBJ2-5; 12 nucleotides align to TRBD2. J was trimmed by 5 bases and V by 6 bases; bases with no gene match: 7. There are 15 residues in the CDR3. The CDR3 coding sequence is TGTGCCAGCAGCACCCCTAGCGGGGGGGTGGAGACCCAGTACTTC. Translating gives CASSTPSGGVETQYF.

J is TRBJ2-3 and V is TRBV12-3 or TRBV12-4; TRBD2 matches 9 bases. The J segment lost 4 bases and the V segment lost 5 bases, leaving 10 bases of the junction unmatched. CDR3 length: 16 amino acids. The CDR3 loop reads CASSETSGTPPDTQYF. CDR3 in DNA: TGTGCCAGCAGTGAGACTAGCGGAACTCCTCCAGATACGCAGTATTTT.

The sample holds one count of this clonotype. This chain connects TRBV7-9 to TRBJ2-5; TRBD1 aligns across 8 bases. The length of the CDR3 is 12 residues. Trimming cost V 5 bases and J 6 bases; bases outside gene matches: 2. Germline CDR1 is SEHNR and CDR2 is FQNEAQ (reference sequence). The CDR3 loop reads CASSRTGQTQYF. The CDR3 nucleotides are TGTGCCAGCAGCAGGACAGGGCAGACCCAGTACTTC.

This clonotype was seen only a few times. V is TRBV7-3 and J is TRBJ2-3; 7 bases align to TRBD2. CDR1 is SGHTA, CDR2 FQGTGA, per germline. J was trimmed by 1 base and V by 2 bases; bases with no gene match: 6. This CDR3 contains 16 residues. The CDR3 sequence: CASSLGLAVGTDTQYF. CDR3 DNA sequence: TGTGCCAGCAGCTTAGGGCTAGCGGTCGGCACAGATACGCAGTATTTT.

This chain uses TRBV12-3 or TRBV12-4 with TRBJ2-7; possibly TRBD2 for D (6 bases). Trimming stripped 6 bases from V and 0 bases from J, with 15 bases between. There are 15 residues in the CDR3. The CDR3 DNA reads TGTGCCAGCAGCCCCCTCGCGGGACTCTCCTACGAGCAGTACTTC. This gives the protein CASSPLAGLSYEQYF.

The V gene is TRBV4-1, the J gene TRBJ2-1, with D possibly being TRBD1 or TRBD2 (5 bases each). Germline values: CDR1 MGHRA, CDR2 YSYEKL. V lost 3 bases to trimming and J lost 13 bases, with 13 bases between them. CDR3 length equals 12 residues. This CDR3 reads CASSQTAETQFF. In DNA form, the CDR3 reads TGCGCCAGCAGCCAGACAGCGGAGACCCAGTTCTTC.

This chain links TRBV27 with TRBJ2-1; 7 nucleotides match TRBD1. J lost 2 bases, V lost 3 bases, and 10 bases had no gene match. This CDR3 comprises 17 residues. Germline V gives CDR1 MNHEY, CDR2 SMNVEV (reference sequence). CDR3 loop: CASSFSITGVPYNEQFF. The CDR3, as DNA: TGTGCCAGCAGTTTCTCCATCACAGGGGTCCCCTACAATGAGCAGTTCTTC.

There are a few counts of this clonotype. This chain connects TRBV10-3 to TRBJ2-1; D is perhaps TRBD1 or TRBD2 (5 bases each). V dropped 2 bases and J dropped 4 bases, with 12 bases sitting between them. This CDR3 spans 15 amino acids. Germline V CDR1 and CDR2: ENHRY, SYGVKD. The CDR3 region is CAISERQGGYNEQFF. The CDR3 DNA reads TGTGCCATCAGTGAGCGGCAGGGCGGGTACAATGAGCAGTTCTTC.

This clonotype came up a few times. The genes are TRBV29-1 and TRBJ2-6; 8 bases match TRBD1. J lost 4 bases, V lost 4 bases, and 15 bases had no gene match. Germline CDR1 reads SQVTM; CDR2 reads ANQGSEA. CDR3 length equals 18 residues. In DNA, the CDR3 is TGCAGCGTTGGGGCAGGGGGCACTCTAAGATCCGGGGCCAACGTCCTGACTTTC. Amino acids: CSVGAGGTLRSGANVLTF. Full variable domain (rest looked up from reference TRBV29-1 and TRBJ2-6): SAVISQKPSRDICQRGTSLTIQCQVDSQVTMMFWYRQQPGQSLTLIATANQGSEATYESGFVIDKFPISRPNLTFSTLTVSNMSPEDSSIYLCSVGAGGTLRSGANVLTFGAGSRLTVL.

The rearrangement uses TRBV5-1 and TRBJ2-3; the match to TRBD2 covers 10 bases. This CDR3 region has 16 residues. J was trimmed by 5 bases and V by 0 bases; bases with no gene match: 6. Germline V lookup: CDR1 SGHRS, CDR2 YFSETQ. CDR3 loop: CASSLVTSGNGDTQYF. The CDR3 DNA is TGCGCCAGCAGCTTGGTAACTAGCGGGAATGGAGATACGCAGTATTTT.

The rearrangement joins TRBV20-1 to TRBJ2-7; a possible D gene is TRBD2 (6 bases). This CDR3 spans 16 amino acids. Germline lookup yields CDR1 DFQATT and CDR2 SNEGSKA (reference sequence). V was pared by 6 bases and J by 5 bases, with 26 bases between. The CDR3 here is CSALRWREGFENEQYF. The CDR3 nucleotides are TGCAGTGCGCTGCGATGGCGGGAAGGGTTCGAGAACGAGCAGTACTTC.

The rearrangement uses TRBV7-2 and TRBJ1-2; no clear D. Trimming took 1 base from V and 4 from J, leaving 10 bases between them. This CDR3 is 14 amino acids long. Germline values: CDR1 SGHTA, CDR2 FQGNSA. Here the CDR3 reads CASSLDPEGYGYTF. The DNA of the CDR3 is TGTGCCAGCAGCTTAGACCCCGAAGGCTATGGCTACACCTTC.

Notes on this clonotype: Compared with germline, one end of the junction differs, possibly owing to a read error. This chain uses TRBV25-1 with TRBJ2-1, with unresolved D. Germline CDR1 reads MGHDK; CDR2 reads SYGVNS. The CDR3 spans 15 residues. CDR3 coding DNA: TGTGCCAGTAGTGAGGTTGGGCCGCGCTCCAATGAGCAGTTCTTC. This translates into CASSEVGPRSNEQFF.

This chain uses TRBV13 with TRBJ2-7, with D tentatively TRBD1 or TRBD2 (5 bases each). The CDR3 consists of 15 residues. The germline CDR1 and CDR2 sequences are PRHDT and FYEKMQ (reference sequence). Between the trimmed V and J ends, which lost 0 bases and 2 bases, there was a span of 11 bases. CDR3 region: CASSLGGAPAYEQYF. CDR3 DNA: TGTGCCAGCAGCTTAGGCGGGGCCCCCGCCTACGAGCAGTACTTC.